Shown below are 7 T cell receptor beta chains from a single sample sequenced in a study of T cell changes during pregnancy in multiple sclerosis (dated by TCRdb to between 2019 and 2020). The method was the immunoSEQ multiplex PCR assay. TCRdb holds this immuneACCESS table with in-frame rearrangements only. Some clones are missing; in checked studies, unresolved V genes explain under half, and the rest has no known cause. The table for this sample lists some 40,000 clones; 90% to 95% of them were counted only once. About 8% of the sample comes from the top ten. Material: CD8+ T cells from peripheral blood mononuclear cells, obtained in the third trimester of pregnancy. These receptor sequences come from a female donor with multiple sclerosis, enrolled in a pregnancy study.

V gene TRBV9 combines with J gene TRBJ2-3; the match to TRBD2 covers 7 bases. This CDR3 spans 14 amino acids. The germline V gene has CDR1 SGDLS and CDR2 YYNGEE. V was pared by 0 bases and J by 5 bases, with 3 bases of the junction left unmatched. DNA for the CDR3: TGTGCCAGCAGCGTAGGGCGGGGGAAAGATACGCAGTATTTT. Amino acid sequence: CASSVGRGKDTQYF.

The chain carries TRBV4-1 and TRBJ1-4; D is unresolved. This CDR3 is built from 15 residues. V lost 4 bases and J 0 bases, leaving 9 bases between the germline ends. The germline gives CDR1 MGHRA, CDR2 YSYEKL. For the CDR3, the DNA is TGCGCCAGCAGCCCCGTTGAGGCAACTAATGAAAAACTGTTTTTT. Translated, it gives CASSPVEATNEKLFF.

This chain connects TRBV29-1 to TRBJ2-3; 13 nucleotides agree with TRBD2. Losses at the gene ends were 1 base for V and 2 bases for J; bases not matched to a gene: 6. Looked up from germline, CDR1 is SQVTM and CDR2 is ANQGSEA. CDR3 length: 17 amino acids. The CDR3 loop reads CSVEGGTSGDPTDTQYF. As DNA, the CDR3 is TGCAGCGTTGAAGGAGGGACTAGCGGGGACCCCACAGATACGCAGTATTTT.

The chain combines TRBV29-1 with TRBJ2-3, with D perhaps TRBD2 (5 bases). The CDR3 covers 14 residues. Per the germline V gene, CDR1 is SQVTM and CDR2 is ANQGSEA. The V end lost 7 bases, the J end lost 0 bases, and 14 bases lay between the germline ends. The CDR3 sequence: CSAPGVASTDTQYF. CDR3 in DNA: TGCAGCGCCCCCGGGGTCGCTAGCACAGATACGCAGTATTTT.

The chain employs TRBV6-6 and TRBJ2-7, with TRBD1 identical over 7 bases. This CDR3 is built from 12 residues. Germline V gives CDR1 MNHNY, CDR2 SVGAGI (reference sequence). Trimming at V came to 10 bases and at J to 2 bases, leaving 5 bases not matched to a gene. The CDR3 here is CATAGGTYEQYF. For the CDR3, the DNA is TGTGCCACCGCAGGGGGTACCTACGAGCAGTACTTC.

The CDR3: CASSLDQAGGPGETQYF. CDR3 sequence (DNA): TGTGCCAGCAGCTTAGATCAAGCGGGGGGGCCCGGAGAGACCCAGTACTTC. This chain joins TRBV11-2 and TRBJ2-5, with TRBD2 identical over 10 bases. V shed 0 bases and J 4 bases; nucleotides not matched to a gene: 8. The CDR3 spans 17 residues. CDR1 SGHAT and CDR2 FQNNGV come from the germline V gene.

The rearrangement uses TRBV14 and TRBJ2-1; D is uncertain. The CDR3 consists of 12 residues. The germline CDR1 and CDR2 sequences are SGHDN and FVKESK. Between the trimmed V and J ends, which lost 3 bases and 6 bases, there was a span of 6 bases. The CDR3 DNA sequence: TGTGCCAGCAGCCACCCTCCCAATGAGCAGTTCTTC. Its translation: CASSHPPNEQFF. Full variable domain (rest looked up from reference TRBV14 and TRBJ2-1): EAGVTQFPSHSVIEKGQTVTLRCDPISGHDNLYWYRRVMGKEIKFLLHFVKESKQDESGMPNNRFLAERTGGTYSTLKVQPAELEDSGVYFCASSHPPNEQFFGPGTRLTVL.